One sample yielded the 2 T cell receptor beta chains listed below, sequenced in a study of control samples from healthy donors and cancer patients (dated by TCRdb to 2020 to 2022). The library was prepared using the immunoSEQ multiplex PCR assay. Entries here come from immuneACCESS through TCRdb and include only in-frame sequences with V and J called. Some clones fail to appear in such tables; in the studies checked, an unresolved V gene covers under half of the shortfall, and the cause of the remainder is unknown. The sample has fewer than 200,000 clones on record, approximately 90% of them singletons. Of the sample, more than 10% falls within the top ten clones. The sequencing input was blood. The receptor set was obtained from a man aged 25 to 40 in good health.

This chain uses TRBV2 with TRBJ2-1; 7 nucleotides agree with TRBD1. Germline V gives CDR1 SNHLY, CDR2 FYNNEI. After removal of 7 bases from V and 7 bases from J, the junction contained 13 bases not matched to a gene. The CDR3 is made up of 15 amino acids. This CDR3 reads CASNLGQAVANEQFF. For the CDR3, the DNA is TGTGCCAGCAACCTAGGACAGGCCGTAGCAAATGAGCAGTTCTTC.

The chain links TRBV2 to TRBJ1-5; 9 bases map to TRBD1. Germline lookup yields CDR1 SNHLY and CDR2 FYNNEI. V lost 7 bases and J lost 10; bases outside the gene matches: 8. There are 13 residues in the CDR3. CDR3 protein: CASNAGTGTPQHF. CDR3 sequence (DNA): TGTGCCAGCAACGCCGGGACAGGGACCCCCCAGCATTTT. Full variable domain (outside the CDR3, taken from reference TRBV2 and TRBJ1-5): EPEVTQTPSHQVTQMGQEVILRCVPISNHLYFYWYRQILGQKVEFLVSFYNNEISEKSEIFDDQFSVERPDGSNFTLKIRSTKLEDSAMYFCASNAGTGTPQHFGDGTRLSIL.